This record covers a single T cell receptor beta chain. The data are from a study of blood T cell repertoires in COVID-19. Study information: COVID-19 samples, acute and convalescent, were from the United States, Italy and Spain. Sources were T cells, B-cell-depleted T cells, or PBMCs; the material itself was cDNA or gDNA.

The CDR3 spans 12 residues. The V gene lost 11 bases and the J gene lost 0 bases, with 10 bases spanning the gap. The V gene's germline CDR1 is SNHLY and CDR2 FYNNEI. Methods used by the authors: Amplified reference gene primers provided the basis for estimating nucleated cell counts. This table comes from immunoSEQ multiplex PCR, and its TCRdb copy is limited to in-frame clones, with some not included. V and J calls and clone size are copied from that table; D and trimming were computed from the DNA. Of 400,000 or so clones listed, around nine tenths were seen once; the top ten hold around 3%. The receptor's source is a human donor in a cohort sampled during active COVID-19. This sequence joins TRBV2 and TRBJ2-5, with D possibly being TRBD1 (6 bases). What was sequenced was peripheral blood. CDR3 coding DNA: TGTGCCGACCACAGGGACCAAGAGACCCAGTACTTC. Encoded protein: CADHRDQETQYF.